This TCR beta chain was documented in a study of tumor-infiltrating lymphocytes in primary liver carcinoma. Study summary: Stage T1-T3 N0M0 tumors measured about 4 to 10 cm at most.

Findings of the study overall: The study found a significantly higher top-250-clone fraction in tumors than in blood (p = 0.039). Among the pair types, tumor region pairs showed more overlap than tumor-adjacent and tumor-blood pairs.

The authors made TCR beta cDNA from roughly 480 ng total RNA with a constant-region primer. What produced the TCR beta libraries was three nested multiplex PCR rounds using slightly modified ARM-PCR. TRBV1-TRBV30 forward and Cbeta reverse primers drove the first two roughly 10-cycle rounds. TCRdb reprocessed the multiplex PCR reads via MiXCR and lists one record per CDR3 protein. The data show 100,000 or so distinct CDR3 sequences, 80% to 85% seen once. This clonotype was seen only once. Its antigen is still unknown. Investigators took RNA and DNA out together from about 19-30 mg of unsorted bulk tissue. Germline loops: CDR1 DFQATT, CDR2 SNEGSKA (reference sequence). The CDR3 covers 13 residues. Deletions cut 2 bases from V and 6 bases from J, with 13 bases between.

The chain uses TRBV20-1 and TRBJ1-2, with D uncertain. This receptor was obtained from a man aged 40-49 years with primary liver carcinoma and hepatitis B virus infection. Sequencing input: liver tumor tissue from sampling region 3. The subset: tumor region T3, left-lateral pole. DNA of the CDR3: TGCAGTGCTAGACGTGGGGAGAGAAATGGCTACACCTTC. Amino acid sequence: CSARRGERNGYTF.